This TCR beta chain came from a study of Ad26.COV2.S vaccination and SARS-CoV-2 variants. Study-level background: In the study, Ad26.COV2.S was injected intramuscularly once, or twice 56 days apart. The study, taken as a whole, reports: It was vaccine recipients, not placebo recipients, who had the higher spike-specific TCR breadth.

Treatment described: roughly 18 received Ad26.COV2.S at low or high dose, single or two shots; several received placebo; per-sample allocation not given. It was on day 63 after the first vaccine or placebo injection that samples were taken. A single count supports this clone. Its matching antigen is unknown. V lost 6 bases, J lost 2 bases, and 6 bases stayed unmatched. The CDR3 has 15 amino acids. Per germline, CDR1 SGHNT and CDR2 YENEEA. Assay used: immunoSEQ multiplex PCR; TCRdb lists only in-frame clones, some missing. The profile shows more than 400,000 clones, about 90% of them singletons. This sequence was found in a person aged 18-60 years who received the Ad26.COV2.S COVID-19 vaccine or a placebo. The specimen comprised peripheral blood, sampled in a trial of Ad26.COV2.S vaccine versus placebo. The genes are TRBV11-3 and TRBJ2-1, with 8 positions matching TRBD2. The CDR3 bases are TGTGCCAGCAGTTCAGGACTAGCCCCCTACAATGAGCAGTTCTTC. Its protein product is CASSSGLAPYNEQFF.